What follows are 7 T cell receptor beta chains derived from one specimen sequenced in a study of cytomegalovirus exposure and HLA in healthy donors. Profiling relied on immunoSEQ multiplex PCR, and the TCRdb table lists in-frame clones only, not all of them. The data show more than 95,000 clones, about 83% seen once. Material: PBMCs. These receptors originate from a man younger than 35 in good health and CMV-seronegative.

This clone has only one observation. The chain joins TRBV19 to TRBJ1-1; 9 bases map to TRBD1. This CDR3 region has 14 residues. The V gene's germline CDR1 is LNHDA and CDR2 SQIVND (reference sequence). The V and J ends lost 6 bases and 6 bases, in that order; junction bases with no gene match: 8. CDR3: CASSQGTGNSEAFF. Here the CDR3 DNA reads TGTGCCAGTAGCCAGGGGACAGGGAATTCTGAAGCTTTCTTT.

The chain uses TRBV7-9 and TRBJ1-2, with D unclear. CDR3 length: 14 amino acids. Germline CDR1 SEHNR, CDR2 FQNEAQ (reference sequence). V was clipped by 0 bases and J by 6 bases, with 11 bases between them. The CDR3 region is CASSLARREDGYTF. Here the CDR3 DNA reads TGTGCCAGCAGCTTAGCCCGGAGGGAGGATGGCTACACCTTC.

J is TRBJ1-1 and V is TRBV6-5; the D gene is possibly TRBD1 (5 bases). CDR3 length equals 14 residues. The germline V gene encodes CDR1 MNHEY and CDR2 SVGAGI. The V end was cut by 2 bases, the J end by 7 bases, with 14 bases between. The CDR3 sequence: CASSYGGFTSEAFF. The CDR3 nucleotides are TGTGCCAGCAGTTACGGGGGGTTTACAAGTGAAGCTTTCTTT.

The chain joins TRBV4-2 to TRBJ2-1; TRBD2 agrees at 10 bases. V was pared by 4 bases and J by 4 bases, with 1 base of the junction left unmatched. The CDR3 has 14 residues. Germline V gives CDR1 LGHNA, CDR2 YNFKEQ. The CDR3 nucleotides are TGTGCCAGCAGCCGGACTAGCGGATACAATGAGCAGTTCTTC. The encoded protein is CASSRTSGYNEQFF.

V gene TRBV5-5 combines with J gene TRBJ2-7, with D maybe TRBD2 (5 bases). V was shortened by 0 bases and J by 3 bases, with 7 bases between the two germline ends. The CDR3 runs to 13 residues. CDR1 and CDR2 (germline): SGHKS, YYEKEE (reference sequence). CDR3 DNA: TGTGCCAGCAGCTTGGGGACTGGCTACGAGCAGTACTTC. Protein: CASSLGTGYEQYF.

This clone was found once. The chain links TRBV7-2 to TRBJ2-3; D is unclear. The CDR3 totals 15 residues. V was cut by 1 base and J by 2 bases, with 10 bases left in between. The germline CDR1 and CDR2 sequences are SGHTA and FQGNSA. CDR3 protein: CASSLEPIPTDTQYF. CDR3 DNA: TGTGCCAGCAGCTTAGAGCCGATACCCACAGATACGCAGTATTTT.

This clone showed up just once. This chain connects TRBV9 to TRBJ1-5; perhaps TRBD1 as D (6 bases). The germline CDR1 and CDR2 sequences are SGDLS and YYNGEE. CDR3 size: 15 residues. V was shortened by 3 bases and J by 3 bases, with 13 bases between the two germline ends. The CDR3 reads CASSDPGHPNQPQHF. In DNA form, the CDR3 reads TGTGCCAGCAGCGATCCGGGACACCCCAATCAGCCCCAGCATTTT.